This record covers a single T cell receptor beta chain. Its antigen is not identified. The source of the sample is a study of T cell responses to AZD1222 COVID-19 vaccine. Turning to the study itself: Investigators merged groups given second doses at roughly 4 or roughly 12 weeks.

Deletions cut 2 bases from V and 5 bases from J, with 16 bases between. Germline V gives CDR1 SGDLS, CDR2 YYNGEE. The length of the CDR3 is 15 residues. The method was immunoSEQ multiplex PCR; TCRdb's version includes in-frame clones alone and lacks a portion of them. The sample yields 100,000 to 130,000 clones, 86% seen once. Study-wide findings and caveats: With dominance at 160-218 and 743-854, vaccine-associated CD4 TCRs spanned spike. Nearly half of spike-specific TCRs reportedly target unmutated variant regions. All repertoire sampling was performed exclusively after the peak T cell response.

The clonotype was recovered from an adult in good health. This chain links TRBV9 with TRBJ2-5; a weak D match, TRBD2 (6 bases). The input for sequencing was peripheral blood, taken on day 0 of AZD1222 vaccination. The CDR3 coding sequence is TGTGCCAGCAGCGTCAATCCCGGGGAGGAGGAGACCCAGTACTTC. Translated, it gives CASSVNPGEEETQYF.